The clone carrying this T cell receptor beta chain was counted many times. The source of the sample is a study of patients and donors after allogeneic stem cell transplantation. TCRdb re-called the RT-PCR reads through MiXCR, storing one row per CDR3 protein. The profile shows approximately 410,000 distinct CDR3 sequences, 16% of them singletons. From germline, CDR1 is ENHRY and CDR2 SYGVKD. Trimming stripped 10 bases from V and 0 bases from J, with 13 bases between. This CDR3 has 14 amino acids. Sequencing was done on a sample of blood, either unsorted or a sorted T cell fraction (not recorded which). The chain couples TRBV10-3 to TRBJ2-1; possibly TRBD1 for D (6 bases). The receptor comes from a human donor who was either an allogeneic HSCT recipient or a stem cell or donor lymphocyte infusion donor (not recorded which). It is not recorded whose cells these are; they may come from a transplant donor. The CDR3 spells CATFRGNSYNEQFF. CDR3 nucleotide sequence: TGTGCCACATTCAGGGGCAACTCCTACAATGAGCAGTTCTTC.